The 27 T cell receptor beta chains given below trace back to one sample, sequenced in a study of blood T cells in healthy people across ages. The authors ran a second PCR of about 6 to 11 cycles using a sample-barcoded 5' primer and a J-beta primer mix. MiXCR was run by TCRdb on the 5' RACE reads, yielding one entry per CDR3 protein. The repertoire holds 800,000 or so distinct CDR3 sequences, with approximately 25% as singletons. This sample was shared with a second study, whose subject was T cells of mothers and their children.

Sequenced input: blood. The receptors shown here come from a boy younger than 18 in good health.

The gene calls are TRBV7-6 and TRBJ1-6, with no clear D. CDR1 is SGHVS and CDR2 is FNYEAQ in the germline V gene. The CDR3 sequence is 15 residues long. The germline V and J ends were trimmed by 5 bases and 0 bases, with 8 bases remaining between them. CDR3 nucleotides: TGTGCCAGCAGCCTACAGAGCTCCTATAATTCACCCCTCCACTTT. Amino acid sequence: CASSLQSSYNSPLHF.

The chain joins TRBV27 to TRBJ2-4; D might be TRBD1 or TRBD2, each matching 5 bases. The V end was cut by 1 base, the J end by 2 bases, with 9 bases between. The CDR3 is 15 amino acids. The germline V gene has CDR1 MNHEY and CDR2 SMNVEV (reference sequence). The DNA of the CDR3 is TGTGCCAGCAGTTTATTCACGGGGCCCAAAAACATTCAGTACTTC. Protein product: CASSLFTGPKNIQYF.

This clonotype has just one count. This rearrangement joins TRBV7-9 to TRBJ2-3; 11 nucleotides match TRBD2. Germline CDR1 SEHNR, CDR2 FQNEAQ (reference sequence). CDR3 length equals 14 residues. V was clipped by 5 bases and J by 3 bases; unmatched bases: 1. CDR3: CASSPSGRTDTQYF. The DNA of the CDR3 is TGTGCCAGCAGCCCTAGCGGGAGGACAGATACGCAGTATTTT.

In this sample, this clonotype turned up a few times. V is TRBV7-9 and J is TRBJ1-1; possible D gene TRBD1, 5 bases. Germline V gene data show CDR1 as SEHNR and CDR2 as FQNEAQ (reference sequence). V lost 5 bases to trimming and J lost 2 bases, with 15 bases between them. The CDR3 has 15 residues. CDR3 DNA sequence: TGTGCCAGCAGCCGACACGGGACGGCCAACACTGAAGCTTTCTTT. It is translated as CASSRHGTANTEAFF. Full variable domain (outside the CDR3, taken from reference TRBV7-9 and TRBJ1-1): DTGVSQNPRHKITKRGQNVTFRCDPISEHNRLYWYRQTLGQGPEFLTYFQNEAQLEKSRLLSDRFSAERPKGSFSTLEIQRTEQGDSAMYLCASSRHGTANTEAFFGQGTRLTVV.

This clonotype was seen a few times. The chain uses TRBV20-1 and TRBJ2-5; 9 nucleotides match TRBD2. V shed 6 bases and J 3 bases; nucleotides not matched to a gene: 11. Per the germline V gene, CDR1 is DFQATT and CDR2 is SNEGSKA (reference sequence). The CDR3 sequence is 15 residues long. DNA of the CDR3: TGCAGTGCCCCGGAGAGGACTAGCGCTAAAGAGACCCAGTACTTC. Its protein is CSAPERTSAKETQYF.

This clonotype was counted between two and nine times. The chain recombines TRBV15 with TRBJ1-6; D is unclear. Germline V gene data show CDR1 as LNHNV and CDR2 as YYDKDF (reference sequence). The CDR3 has 13 residues. V dropped 1 base and J dropped 10 bases, with 8 bases sitting between them. The CDR3 bases are TGTGCCACCAGCAGAGGAATAGGCTCACCCCTCCACTTT. This translates into CATSRGIGSPLHF. Supplemented by reference TRBV15 and TRBJ1-6, the full variable domain reads DAMVIQNPRYQVTQFGKPVTLSCSQTLNHNVMYWYQQKSSQAPKLLFHYYDKDFNNEADTPDNFQSRRPNTSFCFLDIRSPGLGDTAMYLCATSRGIGSPLHFGNGTRLTVT.

In regard to this clonotype: One end of the junction fails to match germline, which may point to a read error. The V call is TRBV4-1, the J call TRBJ1-6; D is unclear. The CDR3 is 14 residues long. Germline V gene sequence: CDR1 MGHRA, CDR2 YSYEKL. The CDR3 sequence is CASSQTVQIPPLHF. In DNA form, the CDR3 reads TGCGCCAGTAGCCAAACTGTCCAGATTCCACCCCTCCACTTT.

The J gene is TRBJ1-6, the V gene TRBV3-1; D ambiguous. Between the trimmed V and J ends, which lost 0 bases and 6 bases, there was a span of 9 bases. The CDR3 has 15 amino acids. CDR1 is LGHDT, CDR2 YNNKEL, per germline (reference sequence). CDR3 region: CASSQEGRVNSPLHF. DNA of the CDR3: TGTGCCAGCAGCCAAGAAGGTCGGGTTAATTCACCCCTCCACTTT.

This chain connects TRBV7-2 to TRBJ2-7, with unresolved D. Germline-derived CDR1 and CDR2 are SGHTA and FQGNSA. The CDR3 is made up of 15 amino acids. V dropped 1 base and J dropped 2 bases, with 12 bases sitting between them. The CDR3 spells CASSLGPESTYEQYF. CDR3 sequence (DNA): TGTGCCAGCAGCTTAGGGCCGGAATCAACCTACGAGCAGTACTTC.

The table lists this clonotype with a count of one. The chain recombines TRBV4-3 with TRBJ2-1, with D hard to call. Per the germline V gene, CDR1 is LGHNA and CDR2 is YSLEER. V dropped 0 bases and J dropped 1 base, with 7 bases sitting between them. The CDR3 consists of 15 residues. CDR3 residues: CASSQDSISYNEQFF. CDR3 sequence (DNA): TGCGCCAGCAGCCAAGACAGTATTTCCTACAATGAGCAGTTCTTC.

The sample holds a few counts of this clonotype. The V and J genes are TRBV7-2 and TRBJ2-3, with TRBD2 matching 9 bases. Trimming cost V 2 bases and J 1 base; bases outside gene matches: 7. The germline CDR1 and CDR2 sequences are SGHTA and FQGNSA. The CDR3 covers 17 residues. CDR3 protein: CASSLQVAGDRTDTQYF. CDR3 nucleotide sequence: TGTGCCAGCAGCTTACAGGTAGCGGGGGACCGCACAGATACGCAGTATTTT. Based on the CDR3 plus reference TRBV7-2 and TRBJ2-3, the full variable domain is GAGVSQSPSNKVTEKGKDVELRCDPISGHTALYWYRQSLGQGLEFLIYFQGNSAPDKSGLPSDRFSAERTGGSVSTLTIQRTQQEDSAVYLCASSLQVAGDRTDTQYFGPGTRLTVL.

The V and J genes are TRBV19 and TRBJ2-1; 7 bases map to TRBD1. The J call is in doubt because the DNA end fits TRBJ2-5 better. The CDR3 loop spans 15 amino acids. Germline CDR1 is LNHDA and CDR2 is SQIVND (reference sequence). CDR3: CASSANSGGQETQYF. CDR3 DNA sequence: TGTGCCAGTAGTGCCAACTCAGGGGGCCAAGAGACCCAGTACTTC.

This clonotype has more than one count but fewer than ten. The chain recombines TRBV16 with TRBJ2-7; possibly TRBD1 for D (6 bases). The CDR3 sequence is 13 residues long. V was trimmed by 4 bases and J by 6 bases, leaving 13 bases between them. Per the germline V gene, CDR1 is KGHSY and CDR2 is FQNENV. The CDR3 sequence: CASSPPARGEQYF. The DNA for the CDR3 is TGTGCCAGCAGCCCCCCGGCCAGGGGCGAGCAGTACTTC.

V usage is TRBV20-1 and J usage is TRBJ2-1; D is uncertain. The CDR3 has 12 residues. V was clipped by 6 bases and J by 8 bases, with 14 bases between them. CDR1 DFQATT and CDR2 SNEGSKA come from the germline V gene (reference sequence). In DNA form, the CDR3 reads TGCAGTGCCTCGGCCAGTTCCGATGAGCAGTTCTTC. The encoded protein is CSASASSDEQFF.

This clonotype has only a few counts. V gene TRBV7-9 combines with J gene TRBJ2-6; 7 bases align to TRBD1. J lost 2 bases, V lost 3 bases, and 7 bases had no gene match. Germline V gene data show CDR1 as SEHNR and CDR2 as FQNEAQ (reference sequence). CDR3 size: 17 residues. CDR3 in amino acids: CASSLESGTAGANVLTF. CDR3 coding DNA: TGTGCCAGCAGCTTGGAGAGTGGGACAGCTGGGGCCAACGTCCTGACTTTC.

The chain combines TRBV10-3 with TRBJ2-5; 8 positions match TRBD2. CDR1 and CDR2 (germline): ENHRY, SYGVKD. The CDR3 runs to 14 residues. J was trimmed by 5 bases and V by 3 bases; bases with no gene match: 5. CDR3 region: CAISDPAGAETQYF. CDR3 DNA: TGTGCCATCAGTGACCCAGCGGGGGCGGAGACCCAGTACTTC.

This clonotype appeared a few times. The chain is built from TRBV13 and TRBJ2-5, with 8 bases identical to TRBD1. Losses at the gene ends were 2 bases for V and 2 bases for J; bases not matched to a gene: 10. This CDR3 region has 17 residues. Looked up from germline, CDR1 is PRHDT and CDR2 is FYEKMQ (reference sequence). The CDR3 DNA sequence: TGTGCCAGCAGCTTATTTGGGACAGGTCCGTCACAAGAGACCCAGTACTTC. Translated: CASSLFGTGPSQETQYF. The whole variable domain, remainder taken from reference TRBV13 and TRBJ2-5, is AAGVIQSPRHLIKEKRETATLKCYPIPRHDTVYWYQQGPGQDPQFLISFYEKMQSDKGSIPDRFSAQQFSDYHSELNMSSLELGDSALYFCASSLFGTGPSQETQYFGPGTRLLVL.

This rearrangement joins TRBV7-9 to TRBJ2-3; a possible D gene is TRBD1 (6 bases). This CDR3 has 15 amino acids. Looked up from germline, CDR1 is SEHNR and CDR2 is FQNEAQ (reference sequence). Trimming left V 0 bases short and J 3 bases short, with 10 bases between. CDR3 region: CASSLAHGQTDTQYF. CDR3 DNA sequence: TGTGCCAGCAGCTTAGCGCATGGACAGACAGATACGCAGTATTTT.

The chain recombines TRBV18 with TRBJ1-1; TRBD1 matches 10 bases. Germline CDR1 and CDR2: KGHSH and LQKENI. V was pared by 2 bases and J by 3 bases, with 3 bases of the junction left unmatched. This CDR3 has 15 residues. Here the CDR3 DNA reads TGTGCCAGCTCACCAGGACAGGGGGAATACACTGAAGCTTTCTTT. Encoded protein: CASSPGQGEYTEAFF.

V gene TRBV14 combines with J gene TRBJ2-1; possible D gene TRBD2, 6 bases. Trimming removed 6 bases at V and 2 bases at J, with 14 bases between. The CDR3 runs 15 residues. Germline V gene sequence: CDR1 SGHDN, CDR2 FVKESK. In nucleotides, the CDR3 is TGTGCCAGCAGTAGGGTGGCTAGCGCCTACAATGAGCAGTTCTTC. As protein: CASSRVASAYNEQFF.

The sample holds a few counts of this clonotype. The chain couples TRBV3-1 to TRBJ2-1; TRBD1 matches at 7 bases. The DNA end is more similar to TRBJ2-5, so the J call may be wrong. The germline gives CDR1 LGHDT, CDR2 YNNKEL (reference sequence). This CDR3 is 13 amino acids long. The CDR3 reads CASSHTGEETQYF. CDR3 sequence (DNA): TGTGCCAGCAGTCATACAGGGGAAGAGACCCAGTACTTC.

This clonotype has more than one count but fewer than ten. At one boundary the junction diverges from the germline segment, which might be a read error. The CDR3 DNA follows: TGTGCCAGCAGCGGAACTAGCTTCAATGTGCAGTTCTTC. Translation gives CASSGTSFNVQFF. V and J are TRBV6-5 and TRBJ2-1, with D possibly TRBD2 on 6 matching bases. Germline CDR1 is MNHEY and CDR2 is SVGAGI. This CDR3 has 13 amino acids.

This clonotype was seen more than once but under ten times. The chain employs TRBV3-1 and TRBJ2-2; no clear D gene. CDR1 and CDR2 from the germline V gene are LGHDT and YNNKEL (reference sequence). The CDR3 runs to 16 residues. V lost 5 bases, J lost 0 bases, and 13 bases lay in between. This chain's CDR3 is CASSSRTASNTGELFF. The CDR3 DNA reads as TGTGCCAGCAGCTCCCGGACGGCGTCGAACACCGGGGAGCTGTTTTTT. The whole variable domain, filled in from reference TRBV3-1 and TRBJ2-2, reads DTAVSQTPKYLVTQMGNDKSIKCEQNLGHDTMYWYKQDSKKFLKIMFSYNNKELIINETVPNRFSPKSPDKAHLNLHINSLELGDSAVYFCASSSRTASNTGELFFGEGSRLTVL.

A word on this clonotype: In this CDR3 the conserved last residue, phenylalanine or tryptophan, is missing, so a read error is likely. The chain combines TRBV12-3 or TRBV12-4 with TRBJ2-3; TRBD2 might be the D (6 bases). The CDR3 sequence is 15 residues long. The V end was cut by 3 bases, the J end by 1 base, with 11 bases between. In DNA, the CDR3 is TGTGCCAGCAGTTTCCTCGGGAGTGGCACAGATACGCAGTATTCT. Protein product: CASSFLGSGTDTQYS.

The CDR3 reads CATSRGGSGRQETQYF. The CDR3, as DNA: TGTGCCACCAGCAGAGGGGGTAGCGGGAGGCAAGAGACCCAGTACTTC. The chain couples TRBV15 to TRBJ2-5, with 10 nucleotides matching TRBD2. The V gene's germline CDR1 is LNHNV and CDR2 YYDKDF (reference sequence). The CDR3 is 16 amino acids. The J segment lost 2 bases and the V segment lost 1 base, leaving 4 bases of the junction unmatched.

This chain uses TRBV20-1 with TRBJ1-1, with D tentatively TRBD1 (6 bases). The germline gives CDR1 DFQATT, CDR2 SNEGSKA (reference sequence). The CDR3 totals 15 residues. V lost 3 bases and J lost 0, with 14 bases in between. CDR3 loop: CSARATGFMNTEAFF. The CDR3, as DNA: TGCAGTGCTAGGGCTACAGGGTTCATGAACACTGAAGCTTTCTTT.

A word on this clonotype: At one of its ends the junction is not consistent with the germline gene, which may arise from a read error. The chain has TRBV2 and TRBJ1-4; tentative D call: TRBD1 (5 bases). The CDR3 has 15 residues. CDR1 SNHLY and CDR2 FYNNEI come from the germline V gene. DNA of the CDR3: TGTGCCAGCAGTGAAGACGGGGCGACTAATGAAAAACCGTTTTTT. The encoded protein is CASSEDGATNEKPFF.